What follows is one TCR beta chain and its context. This clonotype was found many times. Its antigen has not been determined. No base quality information exists; no much larger clone differs at one position. This entry comes from a study of early T cells in non-severe SARS-CoV-2 infection listed by TCRdb under 2021. With respect to the entire study: Bulk RNA from unsorted whole blood was used for TCR sequencing, so alpha and beta chains could not be paired. The paper's findings and limits, for the study overall: Matching against VDJdb was skewed toward anti-spike CD8 responses, likely underestimated virus-specific expansions, and missed private and CD4 specificities.

From V the trimming removes 1 base and from J it removes 0 bases, while the gene matches leave 11 bases of the junction unaccounted for. The CDR3 holds 19 amino acids from the cysteine to the phenylalanine. The sequence is cut down to CDR3 DNA, 57 bases in frame from base 1. Based on the germline V gene (reference sequence), the CDR1 and CDR2 sequences are DFQATT and SNEGSKA. This was a case-control study nested in a cohort of healthcare workers in London, UK, who had nasopharyngeal swab PCR tests and blood samples taken every week. Healthcare workers were recruited between 23 and 31 March 2020, during the week of the UK lockdown, and were followed weekly for up to roughly 16 weeks. Library prep was done by 5' RACE. Sequencing instrument: NextSeq 500. The TCR library protocol attached unique molecular identifiers to individual cDNA molecules to correct for sequencing error and PCR bias. Both TCR alpha and beta chains were sequenced, and tight co-correlation was observed between alpha and beta sequence abundances in each sample. The authors processed their data as follows. V gene, J gene and CDR3 annotation of TCR sequences was performed with Decombinator V4. Expanded TCRs were defined as changing significantly between any two time points under a Poisson model with p below 0.0001. TCR abundances were normalised to the total number of TCRs sequenced per sample and expressed as counts per million. TRAV1-2 paired with TRAJ12, TRAJ20 or TRAJ33 defined MAIT TCRs, while TRAV10 paired with TRAJ18 defined iNKT TCRs. A search of VDJdb, accessed on 1 November 2021, was run for TCRs annotated to CMV, EBV and SARS-CoV-2, with TCRs annotated for multiple antigens excluded. TCRdb trimmed public reads at Q25 via fastp, called clones via MiXCR and kept in-frame beta chains. Rows matching on CDR3 protein sequence are summarized as one entry with the most common DNA and genes. These V and J calls rely on TCRdb rather than the paper's analysis. Across this sample there are some 96,000 distinct CDR3 sequences, with roughly 11% seen only once. Roughly 5% of the sample lies in the top ten.

Sequencing used whole blood, obtained at baseline. The origin of this receptor is an adult who was a healthcare worker with PCR-confirmed SARS-CoV-2 infection or an uninfected control (not recorded which). This chain joins TRBV20-1 to TRBJ2-1, and 11 junctional nucleotides match TRBD2. The base sequence is TGCAGTGCTAGAGGCGTTTCTAGCGGGAGGAGAAACTCCTACAATGAGCAGTTCTTC. It translates to CSARGVSSGRRNSYNEQFF.